Each of the 30 T cell receptor beta chains below was sequenced from the same sample in a study of T cell clonality in common variable immunodeficiency. The data were produced by immunoSEQ multiplex PCR, yet TCRdb's version contains in-frame clones alone and is incomplete. The sample contains roughly 13,000 clones, none occurring once; roughly 8.1% lies in the top ten. Study-wide findings and caveats: Common variable immunodeficiency TCR beta sequences reportedly had fewer deletions and N-nucleotide insertions.

These TCRs are of unknown antigen specificity. Sequencing used peripheral blood mononuclear cells. The source of these receptors is a human donor with common variable immunodeficiency.

In the case of this clone: The CDR3 goes on 3 residues after the read ends, and that part is filled in from the germline J gene. This chain joins TRBV5-6 and TRBJ1-2; D not certain. The CDR3 length is 12 residues. The germline CDR1 and CDR2 sequences are SGHDT and YYEEEE. V lost 1 base, J lost 4 bases, and 5 bases lay in between. The sequenced CDR3 bases are TGTGCCAGCAGCTTGAGGTCCTATGGC. Translation: CASSLRSYG. The CDR3, in full, reads CASSLRSYGYTF.

For this clone: The observed sequence ends 3 residues before the CDR3 terminus, with the missing tail filled in from the germline J gene. The chain recombines TRBV19 with TRBJ1-5; 8 bases fit TRBD1. The germline gives CDR1 LNHDA, CDR2 SQIVND (reference sequence). V was clipped by 4 bases and J by 4 bases; unmatched bases: 3. This CDR3 is built from 14 residues. The CDR3 DNA, read in part, is TGTGCCAGTAGTAACAGGGGGATAAATCAGCCC. Protein product: CASSNRGINQP. The complete CDR3 sequence is CASSNRGINQPQHF.

The table lists this clone with a few counts. Coverage ceases 3 residues before the CDR3 finishes, and the germline J gene fills in the end. J is TRBJ1-1 and V is TRBV6-2 or TRBV6-3; 9 bases agree with TRBD1. This CDR3 has 14 residues. The V segment lost 6 bases and the J segment 6 bases; nucleotides outside the gene matches: 8. Germline loops: CDR1 MNHEY, CDR2 SVGEGT. CDR3 bases read: TGTGCCAGCAGGCCCGGGACAGGGACGGCTGAA. Translated, it gives CASRPGTGTAE. The full CDR3 protein is CASRPGTGTAEAFF.

This clone was seen more than once but under ten times. The read comes to an end 3 residues before the CDR3 does, leaving the germline J gene to fill in the end. The chain recombines TRBV30 with TRBJ1-1, with no clear D. The CDR3 runs to 13 residues. Looked up from germline, CDR1 is GTSNPN and CDR2 is SVGIG (reference sequence). V was clipped by 0 bases and J by 5 bases, with 10 bases between them. The sequenced part of the CDR3 DNA is TGTGCCTGGAGTGTACAACCCGGGACTGAA. Residues: CAWSVQPGTE. The entire CDR3 protein is CAWSVQPGTEAFF.

This clone was seen a handful of times. The sequence runs out 3 residues before the end of the CDR3; the remainder is reconstructed from the germline J gene. The chain joins TRBV7-2 to TRBJ2-2; TRBD2 agrees at 7 bases. J gave up 7 bases and V 5 bases, and 7 bases lay outside the gene matches. Germline CDR1 SGHTA, CDR2 FQGNSA. The CDR3 runs 14 residues. The CDR3 bases that were read are TGTGCCAGCAGCCCCTGGGGGGGAAACGGGGAG. This encodes CASSPWGGNGE. The full CDR3 is CASSPWGGNGELFF.

Details on this clone: The read terminates 3 residues ahead of where the CDR3 ends, so the germline J gene completes it. The chain recombines TRBV7-2 with TRBJ2-5; the D gene is possibly TRBD1 (5 bases). Germline V gene data show CDR1 as SGHTA and CDR2 as FQGNSA. The CDR3 spans 15 residues. Trimming took off 3 bases at V and 7 bases at J, with 18 bases between the two ends. CDR3 bases read: TGTGCCAGCAGCTTGGCTGGACAACGTTTCGGGACC. Translation: CASSLAGQRFGT. The full CDR3 protein reads CASSLAGQRFGTQYF.

Turning to this clone: Coverage ceases 3 residues before the CDR3 finishes, and the germline J gene fills in the end. V and J are TRBV7-9 and TRBJ2-1; TRBD2 agrees at 9 bases. The CDR3 runs 15 residues. Germline CDR1 is SEHNR and CDR2 is FQNEAQ (reference sequence). After removal of 3 bases from V and 8 bases from J, the junction contained 8 bases not matched to a gene. Incomplete CDR3 DNA: TGTGCCAGCAGCTTTCAAAGCGGGGGGCTCTATGAG. It translates to CASSFQSGGLYE. In full, the CDR3 reads CASSFQSGGLYEQFF.

This clone was counted between two and nine times. The DNA ends 3 residues before the CDR3 does, and the rest of the CDR3 is filled in from the germline J gene. The chain links TRBV7-9 to TRBJ2-5; D perhaps matches TRBD1 (6 bases). There are 14 residues in the CDR3. Germline assignment: CDR1 SEHNR and CDR2 FQNEAQ (reference sequence). V lost 3 bases to trimming and J lost 3 bases, with 11 bases between them. Partial CDR3 DNA: TGTGCCAGCAGCTTTATGGGGGCGAAAGAGACC. Amino acid sequence: CASSFMGAKET. The full CDR3 sequence reads CASSFMGAKETQYF.

In regard to this clone: The read falls 3 residues short of the CDR3 end, and the missing part is taken from the germline J gene. The V call is TRBV2, the J call TRBJ2-7; 8 nucleotides line up with TRBD1. Trimming at V came to 2 bases and at J to 4 bases, leaving 7 bases not matched to a gene. The V gene's germline CDR1 is SNHLY and CDR2 FYNNEI. The CDR3 is 15 residues long. The covered CDR3 bases are TGTGCCAGCAGTGAAAGGTCAGGGGGCACTTACGAG. Protein sequence: CASSERSGGTYE. The whole CDR3 protein reads CASSERSGGTYEQYF.

Remarks on this clone: The read ends 3 residues shy of where the CDR3 ends; the end is completed using the germline J gene. The rearrangement joins TRBV18 to TRBJ2-5, with D unresolved. In germline, CDR1 is KGHSH, CDR2 LQKENI. This CDR3 has 14 residues. V lost 6 bases and J lost 4, with 15 bases in between. CDR3 loop: CASSPLGAGETQYF. The CDR3 bases that were read are TGTGCCAGCTCCCCTCTCGGTGCTGGAGAGACC.

This clone was seen a few times. The read terminates 3 residues before the CDR3 end, so the remaining end is supplied by the germline J gene. The chain employs TRBV18 and TRBJ1-3, with 8 bases matching TRBD1. Germline values: CDR1 KGHSH, CDR2 LQKENI. The CDR3 covers 16 residues. After removal of 1 base from V and 0 bases from J, the junction contained 2 bases not matched to a gene. The DNA read from the CDR3 is TGTGCCAGCTCACCACGACAGGGGAGCTCTGGAAACACC. It translates to CASSPRQGSSGNT. The whole CDR3 reads CASSPRQGSSGNTIYF. Based on the CDR3 plus reference TRBV18 and TRBJ1-3, the full variable domain is NAGVMQNPRHLVRRRGQEARLRCSPMKGHSHVYWYRQLPEEGLKFMVYLQKENIIDESGMPKERFSAEFPKEGPSILRIQQVVRGDSAAYFCASSPRQGSSGNTIYFGEGSWLTVV.

About this clone itself: From the germline J gene comes the end of the CDR3, since the read stops 3 residues before it. V usage is TRBV19 and J usage is TRBJ2-7; D gene uncertain. The CDR3 is 13 residues long. V was pared by 4 bases and J by 5 bases, with 12 bases between. The germline gives CDR1 LNHDA, CDR2 SQIVND (reference sequence). CDR3 DNA, as far as it was read: TGTGCCAGTAGTAGGCCAGGTCGGCACGAG. Its translation: CASSRPGRHE. The complete CDR3 sequence is CASSRPGRHEQYF.

Note on this clone: Sequencing ends 3 residues short of the CDR3 end; the germline J gene provides the rest. This chain uses TRBV7-9 with TRBJ2-1; 9 nucleotides line up with TRBD1. The CDR3 sequence is 15 residues long. Trimming took 5 bases from V and 6 from J; bases not matched to a gene: 8. In germline, CDR1 is SEHNR, CDR2 FQNEAQ (reference sequence). This CDR3 is CASSHRDREGNEQFF. The part of the CDR3 DNA that was read is TGTGCCAGCAGCCACCGGGACAGGGAGGGCAATGAG.

This clone turned up a few times. The read halts 3 residues ahead of the CDR3 end, with the missing end drawn from the germline J gene. The chain has TRBV30 and TRBJ1-3; D gene ambiguous. CDR1 and CDR2 (germline): GTSNPN, SVGIG (reference sequence). V lost 0 bases and J 4 bases, leaving 13 bases between the germline ends. This CDR3 contains 15 residues. CDR3 sequence: CAWSVGGLRGNTIYF. Partial CDR3 DNA: TGTGCCTGGAGTGTAGGAGGACTGAGAGGAAACACC. The complete variable domain, with remaining parts taken from reference TRBV30 and TRBJ1-3, reads SQTIHQWPATLVQPVGSPLSLECTVEGTSNPNLYWYRQAAGRGLQLLFYSVGIGQISSEVPQNLSASRPQDRQFILSSKKLLLSDSGFYLCAWSVGGLRGNTIYFGEGSWLTVV.

This clone occurred a few times. The CDR3 end is not reached by the read, which stops 3 residues before it; the germline J gene fills it in. V and J are TRBV6-2 or TRBV6-3 and TRBJ1-1; D is perhaps TRBD1 (6 bases). This CDR3 contains 15 residues. V was clipped by 5 bases and J by 0 bases, with 13 bases between them. Germline CDR1 is MNHEY and CDR2 is SVGEGT. CDR3 DNA, as far as it was read: TGTGCCAGCAGTCTGGGGGCCGTCATGAACACTGAA. Translating it yields CASSLGAVMNTE. The entire CDR3 protein is CASSLGAVMNTEAFF.

This clone came up a few times. Read sequence stops 3 residues before the CDR3 end, and the germline J gene provides the missing end. The gene calls are TRBV7-2 and TRBJ1-3, with TRBD1 matching over 7 bases. CDR3 length: 14 amino acids. Germline CDR1 and CDR2: SGHTA and FQGNSA. The V segment lost 4 bases and the J segment 4 bases; nucleotides outside the gene matches: 4. Partial CDR3 DNA: TGTGCCAGCAGCTCCCAGGGGGGCGGAAACACC. Residues: CASSSQGGGNT. The entire CDR3 protein is CASSSQGGGNTIYF.

With regard to this clone: The CDR3 end is not reached by the read, which stops 3 residues before it; the germline J gene fills it in. The genes are TRBV18 and TRBJ2-5, with 9 bases matching TRBD1. Germline V CDR1 and CDR2: KGHSH, LQKENI. The CDR3 runs to 14 residues. V was pared by 7 bases and J by 4 bases, with 7 bases of the junction left unmatched. CDR3 region: CASFGQGLPETQYF. The part of the CDR3 DNA that was read is TGTGCCAGCTTCGGACAGGGGCTTCCAGAGACC.

This clone has just a few counts. Read sequence stops 3 residues before the CDR3 end, and the germline J gene provides the missing end. The chain couples TRBV7-2 to TRBJ2-3, with unresolved D. From germline, CDR1 is SGHTA and CDR2 FQGNSA. The CDR3 runs 14 residues. The V end was cut by 3 bases, the J end by 1 base, with 8 bases between. The CDR3 loop is CASSFQSRTDTQYF. The covered CDR3 bases are TGTGCCAGCAGCTTTCAATCCCGCACAGATACG.

Turning to this clone: The read ends 3 residues early relative to the CDR3; the germline J gene fills the gap. The genes are TRBV18 and TRBJ1-5; D is possibly TRBD1 (6 bases). V lost 6 bases, J lost 4 bases, and 13 bases lay in between. Germline V CDR1 and CDR2: KGHSH, LQKENI. The CDR3 runs to 14 residues. The part of the CDR3 DNA that was read is TGTGCCAGCTCGCGGGAAACAGGGAATCAGCCC. This sequence encodes CASSRETGNQP. The full CDR3 reads CASSRETGNQPQHF.

This clone was observed a handful of times. The sequence runs out 3 residues before the end of the CDR3; the remainder is reconstructed from the germline J gene. V gene TRBV18 combines with J gene TRBJ2-7; 7 bases map to TRBD1. This CDR3 has 14 residues. V was clipped by 6 bases and J by 1 base; unmatched bases: 6. CDR1 KGHSH and CDR2 LQKENI come from the germline V gene. The CDR3 loop is CASSPGTASYEQYF. The sequenced CDR3 bases are TGTGCCAGCTCTCCCGGGACAGCTTCCTACGAG.

This clone came up a few times. The CDR3 extends 3 residues past the end of the read, so its final part is completed from the germline J gene. The rearrangement links TRBV2 to TRBJ1-1; no reliable D call. Trimming shortened V by 2 bases and J by 7 bases, and 14 bases separated the two germline ends. Germline loops: CDR1 SNHLY, CDR2 FYNNEI. CDR3 length equals 14 residues. The part of the CDR3 DNA that was read is TGTGCCAGCAGTGAACCACCACTCAAGGGTGAA. It yields the protein CASSEPPLKGE. The complete CDR3 sequence is CASSEPPLKGEAFF.

Concerning this clone itself: The read falls 3 residues short of the CDR3 end, and the missing part is taken from the germline J gene. V is TRBV7-2 and J is TRBJ1-6; 7 bases are shared with TRBD1. CDR3 length: 14 residues. CDR1 SGHTA and CDR2 FQGNSA come from the germline V gene. Trimming took 5 bases from V and 8 from J; bases not matched to a gene: 6. CDR3 DNA (partial): TGTGCCAGCAGCAGCCGGGACAGCTATTCACCC. Translated: CASSSRDSYSP. The full CDR3 reads CASSSRDSYSPLHF.

This clone was counted between two and nine times. Read data end 3 residues before the CDR3 end; the end is taken from the germline J gene. The V call is TRBV7-9, the J call TRBJ2-1, with TRBD2 identical over 11 bases. After removal of 2 bases from V and 4 bases from J, the junction contained 1 base not matched to a gene. CDR1 is SEHNR, CDR2 FQNEAQ, per germline (reference sequence). This CDR3 contains 15 residues. CDR3 DNA (partial): TGTGCCAGCAGCTTACTAGCGGGGGGATACAATGAG. Its translation: CASSLLAGGYNE. The complete CDR3 protein is CASSLLAGGYNEQFF.

About this clone: The CDR3 is cut off 3 residues early in the read; its end comes from the germline J gene. The V call is TRBV7-2, the J call TRBJ1-4, with a weak D call TRBD1 (6 bases). CDR1 is SGHTA and CDR2 is FQGNSA in the germline V gene. V was clipped by 5 bases and J by 7 bases, with 11 bases between them. The CDR3 length is 13 residues. Partial CDR3 DNA: TGTGCCAGCAGCCCCGGACAGAGTGAAAAA. Its protein is CASSPGQSEK. The full CDR3 protein reads CASSPGQSEKLFF. The full variable domain, completed using reference TRBV7-2 and TRBJ1-4, is GAGVSQSPSNKVTEKGKDVELRCDPISGHTALYWYRQSLGQGLEFLIYFQGNSAPDKSGLPSDRFSAERTGGSVSTLTIQRTQQEDSAVYLCASSPGQSEKLFFGSGTQLSVL.

In its sample, this clone was seen a few times. The read comes to an end 3 residues before the CDR3 does, leaving the germline J gene to fill in the end. The genes are TRBV19 and TRBJ2-7; 7 nucleotides agree with TRBD1. V lost 2 bases, J lost 3 bases, and 4 bases stayed unmatched. This CDR3 is built from 14 residues. The germline V gene encodes CDR1 LNHDA and CDR2 SQIVND (reference sequence). CDR3 residues: CASSIQGGGYEQYF. The CDR3 bases that were read are TGTGCCAGTAGTATACAAGGGGGCGGCTACGAG.

A few counts support this clone. The CDR3 is cut off 3 residues early in the read; its end comes from the germline J gene. V usage is TRBV7-2 and J usage is TRBJ1-1; D is unresolved. In germline, CDR1 is SGHTA, CDR2 FQGNSA. CDR3 length: 14 residues. V was trimmed by 0 bases and J by 0 bases, leaving 5 bases between them. The sequenced CDR3 bases are TGTGCCAGCAGCTTAGCCTCTCTGAACACTGAA. Translated, it gives CASSLASLNTE. The whole CDR3 is CASSLASLNTEAFF. The complete variable domain, with remaining parts taken from reference TRBV7-2 and TRBJ1-1, reads GAGVSQSPSNKVTEKGKDVELRCDPISGHTALYWYRQSLGQGLEFLIYFQGNSAPDKSGLPSDRFSAERTGGSVSTLTIQRTQQEDSAVYLCASSLASLNTEAFFGQGTRLTVV.

A word on this clone: Coverage ceases 3 residues before the CDR3 finishes, and the germline J gene fills in the end. This rearrangement joins TRBV20-1 to TRBJ2-5; TRBD2 is a possible D gene (6 bases). The V and J ends lost 7 bases and 2 bases respectively, with 17 bases between them. Germline V gene lookup returns CDR1 DFQATT and CDR2 SNEGSKA (reference sequence). The CDR3 extends over 14 amino acids. The CDR3 bases that were read are TGCAGTGTTCACCCGGGACTTCCACAAGAGACC. Translation gives CSVHPGLPQET. Given in full, the CDR3 is CSVHPGLPQETQYF.

The sample holds a few counts of this clone. With the read ending 3 residues before the CDR3 end, the germline J gene is used to fill in that end. The rearrangement joins TRBV2 to TRBJ2-1, with D uncertain. There are 13 residues in the CDR3. Per germline, CDR1 SNHLY and CDR2 FYNNEI. V lost 3 bases and J lost 7, with 10 bases in between. Partial CDR3 DNA: TGTGCCAGCAGTGATATTCTCTCGAATGAG. It is translated as CASSDILSNE. The complete CDR3 sequence is CASSDILSNEQFF.

This clone was seen a handful of times. The read gets to within 3 residues of the CDR3 end, and the germline J gene fills in the rest. The chain employs TRBV7-2 and TRBJ2-5; perhaps TRBD2 as D (5 bases). With 4 bases removed from V and 6 bases from J, the gap between germline ends came to 12 bases. This CDR3 is 13 amino acids long. CDR1 is SGHTA and CDR2 is FQGNSA in the germline V gene. CDR3 in amino acids: CASSSLDGQTQYF. The part of the CDR3 DNA that was read is TGTGCCAGCAGCTCACTAGACGGGCAGACC.

This clone appeared a few times. The read terminates 3 residues before the CDR3 end, so the remaining end is supplied by the germline J gene. This sequence joins TRBV20-1 and TRBJ1-6, with D perhaps matching TRBD1 (5 bases). The germline CDR1 and CDR2 sequences are DFQATT and SNEGSKA (reference sequence). V was trimmed by 2 bases and J by 0 bases, leaving 14 bases between them. The CDR3 is made up of 17 amino acids. The CDR3 sequence: CSARKAGWSSYNSPLHF. The sequenced part of the CDR3 DNA is TGCAGTGCTAGAAAAGCAGGGTGGAGCTCCTATAATTCACCC.